The entry below describes one TCR beta chain. Its antigen is not known. A read error may explain this, as a much larger clone is one base away. The data stem from a study of blood T cells in healthy people across ages. General observations from the study: Diversity figures based on one million T cells were deemed too low.

The CDR3 has 16 amino acids. Germline CDR1 is ENHRY and CDR2 is SYGVKD. Together with a sample-barcoded 5' primer, a J-beta primer mix was included in a second PCR lasting roughly 6 to 12 cycles. TCRdb re-called the 5' RACE reads through MiXCR, storing one row per CDR3 protein. The sample includes about 1,800,000 distinct CDR3 sequences, roughly 28% seen only once; the top ten take around 7.7%. The origin of this receptor is a woman aged 25 to 39 in good health. Specimen: blood. This chain joins TRBV10-3 and TRBJ2-4, with 7 bases lining up with TRBD1. The DNA end is a closer match to TRBJ2-7, so the J assignment may be wrong. DNA for the CDR3: TGTGCCATCAGTGGGCCCAACAGGGGAAGCTCCTACGAGCAGTACTTC. Amino acids: CAISGPNRGSSYEQYF.